This T cell receptor beta chain was obtained from a study of T cell changes during pregnancy in multiple sclerosis. The repertoire was sequenced with immunoSEQ multiplex PCR; TCRdb's copy has only in-frame clones and lacks some. Seen here are about 77,000 clones, 75% to 90% observed once, and the top ten hold approximately 2%. Sequencing was performed on peripheral blood, taken before pregnancy. The receptor was isolated from a female donor with multiple sclerosis, enrolled in a pregnancy study.

CDR3: CASSVEPGGNQPQHF. The CDR3, as DNA: TGTGCCAGCAGCGTAGAACCGGGGGGCAATCAGCCCCAGCATTTT. The chain is built from TRBV9 and TRBJ1-5, with a tentative D call TRBD1 (5 bases). CDR1 SGDLS and CDR2 YYNGEE come from the germline V gene. This CDR3 has 15 residues. V was shortened by 0 bases and J by 2 bases, with 9 bases between the two germline ends.